This T cell receptor beta chain was sequenced for a study of blood T cell repertoires in COVID-19 (dated by TCRdb to about 2020). Background for the entire study: Collaborator samples came from the United States, Italy and Spain and covered acute and convalescent phases of COVID-19. Samples came from the ongoing ImmuneRACE study (first 160 participants) plus 1,254 subjects from 6 global collaborators. Where available, HLA class I and class II types were obtained from metadata supplied by the sample provider rather than from assay-based typing. Subjects who had been exposed to COVID-19, were actively infected with it, or had recovered from it provided the deeply sampled blood TCRbeta repertoires that made up the dataset. The repertoires were released in a freely available public database intended as a resource for research on the immune response to SARS-CoV-2. The material from the prospective study consisted of cDNA or gDNA derived from T cells, B-cell-depleted T cells, or PBMCs. The sample metadata nearly always contained a de-identified subject ID, COVID-19 status, age in years and sex. Broad study findings and their caveats: How much clinical and demographic metadata was included differed by source and by participant, and the metadata was provided uncurated.

As encoded in the germline V gene, CDR1 is MDHEN while CDR2 is SYDVKM. V and J are truncated by 3 bases and 0 bases respectively, leaving an intervening sequence of 9 bases. Including cysteine and phenylalanine, the CDR3 has 15 amino acids. The kept DNA is CDR3 alone, 45 bases in frame from the first base. Remarks on this clone: This receptor's antigen is unknown. No base qualities exist here, and no much larger clone lies one base off it.

Whole blood was collected in K2EDTA tubes by collaborating institutions according to the institutions' own protocols. For TCRbeta analysis, collaborator samples were shipped as frozen whole blood, as isolated PBMCs, or as DNA extracted from either sample type. TCRbeta CDR3 regions were amplified from genomic DNA by means of the immunoSEQ Assay, a bias-controlled multiplex PCR. Per the source publication's procedure: Within the assay, amplification of reference gene primers was used to estimate how many nucleated cells each sample contained. Sequence reads were collapsed and filtered to measure the absolute abundance of every unique TCRbeta CDR3 rearrangement. Productive Simpson clonality was computed per sample as the square root of Simpson's diversity index over productive rearrangements. The immuneACCESS repertoire file appears here via TCRdb, limited to in-frame rearrangements. These files lack a portion of the clones; in checked studies, under half of the deficit traces to unresolved V genes, and the cause of the others is not known. Clonal size and the V and J genes are those of that table, whereas D and trimming came from the DNA. The sample data list 150,000 or so clones, and about 85% of these were observed just once. The ten largest clones take up around 35% of the sample.

Sequenced input: peripheral blood. The source is a human donor in a cohort sampled during active COVID-19. The chain employs TRBV28 and TRBJ1-5; too little of a D gene remains to name it. The CDR3 loop reads CASSFGGYSNQPQHF. The base sequence is TGTGCCAGCAGTTTCGGAGGGTATAGCAATCAGCCCCAGCATTTT.